Each of the 26 T cell receptor beta chains below was sequenced from the same sample in a study of radiation and T cells in renal cell carcinoma. TCRdb's table, derived via immunoSEQ multiplex PCR, lists solely in-frame clones and lacks some. Of just over 15,000 clones in the sample, roughly 64% were seen once. Documented treatment: 15 Gy SBRT to primary tumor, nephrectomy 4 weeks later. The sequencing used tumor tissue, collected from a patient whose treatment included radiotherapy and nephrectomy. Every receptor here comes from a woman aged 70 to 79 with renal cell carcinoma.

The chain joins TRBV19 to TRBJ1-1; the D gene is possibly TRBD1 (6 bases). Germline CDR1 is LNHDA and CDR2 is SQIVND (reference sequence). The CDR3 contains 15 residues. V was cut by 4 bases and J by 5 bases, with 17 bases left in between. For the CDR3, the DNA is TGTGCCAGTAGTACCCCCCCCGGGACACCTACTGAAGCTTTCTTT. It is translated as CASSTPPGTPTEAFF.

This chain connects TRBV6-5 to TRBJ2-1; a possible D gene is TRBD2 (6 bases). V dropped 5 bases and J dropped 6 bases, with 17 bases sitting between them. In germline, CDR1 is MNHEY, CDR2 SVGAGI. The CDR3 sequence is 15 residues long. CDR3 protein: CASSITGTASNEQFF. The CDR3 DNA follows: TGTGCCAGCAGTATCACCGGGACTGCTTCCAATGAGCAGTTCTTC.

This sequence joins TRBV7-8 and TRBJ1-6, with unresolved D. The V and J ends lost 3 bases and 5 bases respectively, with 8 bases between them. This CDR3 has 14 amino acids. The germline V gene has CDR1 SGHVS and CDR2 FQNEAQ. CDR3 DNA sequence: TGTGCCAGCAGCTTTATAAGGGATAATTCACCCCTCCACTTT. This encodes CASSFIRDNSPLHF. The full variable domain, with the rest looked up from reference TRBV7-8 and TRBJ1-6, is GAGVSQSPRYKVAKRGQDVALRCDPISGHVSLFWYQQALGQGPEFLTYFQNEAQLDKSGLPSDRFFAERPEGSVSTLKIQRTQQEDSAVYLCASSFIRDNSPLHFGNGTRLTVT.

There are many counts of this clone. The rearrangement joins TRBV10-2 to TRBJ2-1, with 10 bases matching TRBD2. Germline V lookup: CDR1 WSHSY, CDR2 SAAADI. With V trimmed by 3 bases and J by 15 bases, 11 bases remained unmatched. The CDR3 runs 14 residues. CDR3 in amino acids: CASSDQLAGTGTFF. Here the CDR3 DNA reads TGCGCCAGCAGTGATCAACTAGCGGGGACGGGTACGTTCTTC.

V is TRBV21-1 and J is TRBJ2-7; the D segment call TRBD2 is taken from the table without a DNA check. TRBV21-1 is deemed a pseudogene. The CDR3 is made up of 12 amino acids. CDR3 DNA: TGTGCCAGCAGCAAAGAGCGACACGAGCAGTACTTC. Translated: CASSKERHEQYF.

This clone is a singleton in its sample. This CDR3 is CASSVGHTVNIQYF. DNA for the CDR3: TGTGCCAGCAGCGTGGGACACACAGTGAACATTCAGTACTTC. The genes are TRBV9 and TRBJ2-4, with a weak D call TRBD1 (6 bases). Trimming removed 2 bases at V and 7 bases at J, with 13 bases between. This CDR3 region has 14 residues. CDR1 SGDLS and CDR2 YYNGEE come from the germline V gene. Supplemented by reference TRBV9 and TRBJ2-4, the full variable domain reads DSGVTQTPKHLITATGQRVTLRCSPRSGDLSVYWYQQSLDQGLQFLIQYYNGEERAKGNILERFSAQQFPDLHSELNLSSLELGDSALYFCASSVGHTVNIQYFGAGTRLSVL.

The chain combines TRBV6-1 with TRBJ2-3; D call uncertain. The length of the CDR3 is 13 residues. From germline, CDR1 is MNHNS and CDR2 SASEGT. With 6 bases removed from V and 4 bases from J, the gap between germline ends came to 11 bases. CDR3 amino acids: CASSRISADTQYF. In DNA, the CDR3 is TGTGCCAGCAGCAGAATCTCCGCAGATACGCAGTATTTT.

This clone came up once. The V call is TRBV28, the J call TRBJ1-4; D remains ambiguous. The CDR3 loop spans 14 amino acids. Germline values: CDR1 MDHEN, CDR2 SYDVKM. V lost 6 bases and J lost 4, with 12 bases in between. CDR3 region: CASRPHPLNEKLFF. The CDR3 bases are TGTGCCAGCAGGCCACATCCTCTTAATGAAAAACTGTTTTTT.

The rearrangement links TRBV7-2 to TRBJ1-1; TRBD1 might be the D (6 bases). The length of the CDR3 is 13 residues. V was pared by 2 bases and J by 4 bases, with 8 bases between. Germline CDR1 and CDR2: SGHTA and FQGNSA. This CDR3 is CASSLTGSTEAFF. Here the CDR3 DNA reads TGTGCCAGCAGCTTAACAGGGTCCACTGAAGCTTTCTTT.

This clone is medium-sized. V is TRBV19 and J is TRBJ1-5; 9 nucleotides align to TRBD1. CDR1 is LNHDA and CDR2 is SQIVND in the germline V gene (reference sequence). This CDR3 is 15 amino acids long. Trimming at V came to 11 bases and at J to 6 bases, leaving 14 bases not matched to a gene. The CDR3 reads CASKGPGQGRQPQHF. In DNA form, the CDR3 reads TGTGCCTCTAAGGGTCCGGGACAGGGTCGTCAGCCCCAGCATTTT. Filled out from reference TRBV19 and TRBJ1-5, the complete variable domain reads DGGITQSPKYLFRKEGQNVTLSCEQNLNHDAMYWYRQDPGQGLRLIYYSQIVNDFQKGDIAEGYSVSREKKESFPLTVTSAQKNPTAFYLCASKGPGQGRQPQHFGDGTRLSIL.

This clone has just a few counts. The chain uses TRBV5-1 and TRBJ1-2; no clear D. The CDR3 extends over 12 amino acids. Trimming took 4 bases from V and 4 from J, leaving 8 bases between them. CDR1 and CDR2 from the germline V gene are SGHRS and YFSETQ. For the CDR3, the DNA is TGCGCCAGCAGCGCTGACATCTATGGCTACACCTTC. Amino acid sequence: CASSADIYGYTF.

The chain uses TRBV5-1 and TRBJ2-1; 8 bases line up with TRBD2. Germline V CDR1 and CDR2: SGHRS, YFSETQ. The length of the CDR3 is 15 residues. The ends lost 3 bases at V and 6 bases at J; junction bases unmatched: 8. The CDR3 here is CASSSQIAGSNEQFF. DNA of the CDR3: TGCGCCAGCAGCTCCCAAATAGCGGGAAGCAATGAGCAGTTCTTC.

J is TRBJ2-1 and V is TRBV6-5, with D possibly being TRBD1 (6 bases). Looked up from germline, CDR1 is MNHEY and CDR2 is SVGAGI. There are 12 residues in the CDR3. The germline V and J ends were trimmed by 4 bases and 9 bases, with 10 bases remaining between them. The DNA of the CDR3 is TGTGCCAGCAGTTTAGGGGGATCTGAGCAGTTCTTC. Residues: CASSLGGSEQFF.

This clone turned up a few times. The chain employs TRBV2 and TRBJ1-2; D call uncertain. Trimming left V 7 bases short and J 1 base short, with 10 bases between. Per germline, CDR1 SNHLY and CDR2 FYNNEI. The CDR3 has 13 residues. The CDR3 spells CASTTDGNYGYTF. The CDR3 DNA sequence: TGTGCCAGCACAACAGACGGTAACTATGGCTACACCTTC.

The rearrangement joins TRBV5-4 to TRBJ2-1; a weak D match, TRBD2 (6 bases). The CDR3 consists of 17 residues. CDR1 is SGHNT, CDR2 YYREEE, per germline (reference sequence). V was shortened by 5 bases and J by 5 bases, with 23 bases between the two germline ends. The CDR3 is CASSKSGLTPINNEQFF. In DNA form, the CDR3 reads TGTGCCAGCAGTAAAAGCGGGCTTACCCCGATTAACAATGAGCAGTTCTTC.

This clone was found a few times. V usage is TRBV6-5 and J usage is TRBJ1-1; D may be TRBD1 (5 bases). CDR1 and CDR2 from the germline V gene are MNHEY and SVGAGI. The CDR3 sequence is 13 residues long. The germline V and J ends were trimmed by 7 bases and 6 bases, with 15 bases remaining between them. CDR3: CASTRGLEAEAFF. DNA of the CDR3: TGTGCCAGCACCCGGGGCCTCGAGGCTGAAGCTTTCTTT.

This clone has only one observation. The rearrangement joins TRBV4-2 to TRBJ2-5, with TRBD1 matching 11 bases. V trimming: 4 bases; J trimming: 4 bases; junction bases outside the gene matches: 5. In germline, CDR1 is LGHNA, CDR2 YNFKEQ. This CDR3 is built from 15 residues. CDR3 protein: CASSLGQGAGETQYF. As DNA, the CDR3 is TGTGCCAGCAGCCTCGGACAGGGGGCAGGAGAGACCCAGTACTTC.

V gene TRBV5-1 combines with J gene TRBJ2-3; D is undetermined. Germline V gene lookup returns CDR1 SGHRS and CDR2 YFSETQ. Between the trimmed V and J ends, which lost 4 bases and 2 bases, there was a span of 20 bases. CDR3 length equals 17 residues. The DNA for the CDR3 is TGCGCCAGCAGCCCCTCCGTCGGCTACCTAACCACAGATACGCAGTATTTT. Amino acid sequence: CASSPSVGYLTTDTQYF. The complete variable domain, with remaining parts taken from reference TRBV5-1 and TRBJ2-3, reads KAGVTQTPRYLIKTRGQQVTLSCSPISGHRSVSWYQQTPGQGLQFLFEYFSETQRNKGNFPGRFSGRQFSNSRSEMNVSTLELGDSALYLCASSPSVGYLTTDTQYFGPGTRLTVL.

The chain joins TRBV27 to TRBJ2-7, with 9 bases that match TRBD1. The CDR3 loop spans 15 amino acids. Unmatched junction bases numbered 3, after V lost 3 bases and J lost 0 bases. Germline values: CDR1 MNHEY, CDR2 SMNVEV (reference sequence). CDR3 DNA: TGTGCCAGCAGTTTTTGGGACAGGGCCTCCTACGAGCAGTACTTC. Protein sequence: CASSFWDRASYEQYF.

This clone was seen only a few times. The J gene is TRBJ1-6, the V gene TRBV27; D ambiguous. CDR1 MNHEY and CDR2 SMNVEV come from the germline V gene (reference sequence). This CDR3 region has 16 residues. V was cut by 4 bases and J by 7 bases, with 17 bases left in between. CDR3: CASSSEAAAGNSPLHF. CDR3 DNA sequence: TGTGCCAGCAGTTCCGAGGCAGCCGCCGGAAATTCACCCCTCCACTTT.

The CDR3 spells CATSIDRGQTEQYF. In DNA, the CDR3 is TGTGCCACCAGCATCGACAGGGGGCAAACCGAGCAGTACTTC. This rearrangement joins TRBV15 to TRBJ2-7, with 10 bases identical to TRBD1. The CDR3 runs to 14 residues. The J segment lost 6 bases and the V segment lost 4 bases, leaving 6 bases of the junction unmatched. CDR1 LNHNV and CDR2 YYDKDF come from the germline V gene (reference sequence).

This clone is large in the sample. The chain employs TRBV7-6 and TRBJ2-3; D gene uncertain. This CDR3 is 13 amino acids long. The V gene lost 5 bases and the J gene lost 3 bases, with 9 bases spanning the gap. Germline-derived CDR1 and CDR2 are SGHVS and FNYEAQ. The CDR3 DNA is TGTGCCAGCAGCCGAACGGTGACAGATACGCAGTATTTT. It encodes CASSRTVTDTQYF.

This chain connects TRBV7-8 to TRBJ1-1, with D possibly TRBD1 on 5 matching bases. The CDR3 runs to 13 residues. Looked up from germline, CDR1 is SGHVS and CDR2 is FQNEAQ. Trimming removed 0 bases at V and 5 bases at J, with 7 bases between. CDR3 bases: TGTGCCAGCAGCTTAGCCCAGGGAACTGAAGCTTTCTTT. Residues: CASSLAQGTEAFF.

The rearrangement uses TRBV15 and TRBJ1-5; D is undetermined. The germline CDR1 and CDR2 sequences are LNHNV and YYDKDF (reference sequence). CDR3 length equals 12 residues. The germline V and J ends were trimmed by 9 bases and 3 bases, with 9 bases remaining between them. CDR3 nucleotides: TGTGCCACAGGTGGGGTCAATCAGCCCCAGCATTTT. This translates into CATGGVNQPQHF.

The rearrangement uses TRBV2 and TRBJ1-4; tentative D call: TRBD1 (6 bases). In germline, CDR1 is SNHLY, CDR2 FYNNEI. V was clipped by 9 bases and J by 1 base, with 15 bases between them. This CDR3 region has 15 residues. In nucleotides, the CDR3 is TGTGCCAGTTTGAGCTTACAGGGAACTAATGAAAAACTGTTTTTT. This codes for CASLSLQGTNEKLFF.

This chain connects TRBV7-9 to TRBJ2-7, with 10 bases fitting TRBD2. Trimming removed 7 bases from V and 5 bases from J; junction bases left unmatched: 5. The CDR3 has 13 amino acids. Germline CDR1 and CDR2: SEHNR and FQNEAQ (reference sequence). CDR3 DNA sequence: TGTGCCAGCACCAACAGCGGGGGGGACGAGCAGTACTTC. It codes for CASTNSGGDEQYF.